This T cell receptor beta chain emerged from a study of blood T cell repertoires in COVID-19. The CDR3 contains 15 residues. Germline lookup yields CDR1 MNHEY and CDR2 SVGEGT. Deletions cut 4 bases from V and 4 bases from J, with 14 bases between. Profiling relied on immunoSEQ multiplex PCR, and the TCRdb table lists in-frame clones only, not all of them. Of hundreds of thousands of clones listed, 88% are singletons. The chain combines TRBV6-2 or TRBV6-3 with TRBJ2-1; possible D gene TRBD1, 6 bases. This clonotype originated in a woman younger than 45 with COVID-19, enrolled during active disease. The material sequenced was peripheral blood. The CDR3 loop reads CASSFRDTPYNEQFF. The CDR3 coding sequence is TGTGCCAGCAGTTTCAGGGACACCCCTTACAATGAGCAGTTCTTC.